The 20 T cell receptor beta chains below come from one sample, sequenced in a study of T cells after yellow fever vaccination. Each CDR3 protein is one row after TCRdb ran MiXCR on the 5' RACE reads. The table shows some 320,000 distinct CDR3 sequences, with about 10% occurring only once. The sequencing here drew on CD4+ T cells sorted from PBMCs, taken 45 days after the yellow fever booster vaccination. The receptors come from a man aged 18 to 29 who received the YFV17D yellow fever vaccine.

This clonotype was detected only a few times. The rearrangement joins TRBV6-2 or TRBV6-3 to TRBJ2-1; TRBD2 matches at 11 bases. CDR1 MNHEY and CDR2 SVGEGT come from the germline V gene. This CDR3 comprises 15 residues. The V gene end was trimmed by 5 bases and the J gene end by 3 bases; junction bases not matched to a gene: 3. CDR3 sequence (DNA): TGTGCCAGCAGTCCCGGGACTAGCGGCTACAATGAGCAGTTCTTC. Translation: CASSPGTSGYNEQFF.

The chain recombines TRBV20-1 with TRBJ2-3, with 10 nucleotides matching TRBD1. The CDR3 loop spans 13 amino acids. V was pared by 6 bases and J by 5 bases, with 5 bases of the junction left unmatched. CDR1 is DFQATT, CDR2 SNEGSKA, per germline (reference sequence). CDR3 sequence (DNA): TGCAGTGCAGGGGGACAGGGGATAGATACGCAGTATTTT. Protein sequence: CSAGGQGIDTQYF.

The chain couples TRBV5-5 to TRBJ1-2; TRBD1 matches at 8 bases. The CDR3 contains 13 residues. The V segment lost 4 bases and the J segment 9 bases; nucleotides outside the gene matches: 8. Germline-derived CDR1 and CDR2 are SGHKS and YYEKEE (reference sequence). This CDR3 is CASSQGQGLRYTF. The CDR3 DNA reads TGTGCCAGCAGCCAAGGACAGGGACTTCGCTACACCTTC.

This chain connects TRBV28 to TRBJ1-5, with TRBD1 matching over 10 bases. The length of the CDR3 is 16 residues. CDR1 MDHEN and CDR2 SYDVKM come from the germline V gene. The V segment lost 6 bases and the J segment 1 base; nucleotides outside the gene matches: 6. CDR3 in DNA: TGTGCCAGCAGGACAGGGGGCTTTCGGAGCAATCAGCCCCAGCATTTT. Protein sequence: CASRTGGFRSNQPQHF. Using reference TRBV28 and TRBJ1-5 for the parts outside the CDR3, the full variable domain is DVKVTQSSRYLVKRTGEKVFLECVQDMDHENMFWYRQDPGLGLRLIYFSYDVKMKEKGDIPEGYSVSREKKERFSLILESASTNQTSMYLCASRTGGFRSNQPQHFGDGTRLSIL.

This clonotype was observed a handful of times. The V gene is TRBV7-6, the J gene TRBJ1-1, with unresolved D. V gave up 5 bases and J gave up 1 base, with 8 bases separating them. Germline V gene sequence: CDR1 SGHVS, CDR2 FNYEAQ. The CDR3 is 13 residues long. CDR3 in amino acids: CASSPVGNTEAFF. The CDR3 DNA reads as TGTGCCAGCAGCCCCGTAGGGAACACTGAAGCTTTCTTT.

The table lists this clonotype with many counts. The germline gene is not matched at one end of the junction; a read error may be the cause. DNA of the CDR3: TGCGCCAGCAGCCTAGTGGGTGGAGAGACCCAGTACTTC. This sequence encodes CASSLVGGETQYF. The rearrangement links TRBV7-2 to TRBJ2-5; no definite D call. CDR3 length: 13 amino acids. CDR1 is SGHTA and CDR2 is FQGNSA in the germline V gene. The variable domain in full, with the rest retrieved from reference TRBV7-2 and TRBJ2-5, is GAGVSQSPSNKVTEKGKDVELRCDPISGHTALYWYRQSLGQGLEFLIYFQGNSAPDKSGLPSDRFSAERTGGSVSTLTIQRTQQEDSAVYLCASSLVGGETQYFGPGTRLLVL.

This clonotype has ten or more counts. This rearrangement joins TRBV20-1 to TRBJ2-1; D gene unclear. The germline gives CDR1 DFQATT, CDR2 SNEGSKA (reference sequence). This CDR3 spans 12 amino acids. Trimming removed 0 bases at V and 7 bases at J, with 7 bases between. For the CDR3, the DNA is TGCAGTGCTAGAGAATCGGTTAATGAGCAGTTCTTC. Protein sequence: CSARESVNEQFF.

This clonotype was picked up many times. The rearrangement uses TRBV5-1 and TRBJ2-7; TRBD1 matches at 8 bases. The CDR3 is 15 amino acids. J gave up 6 bases and V 0 bases, and 8 bases lay outside the gene matches. Germline V CDR1 and CDR2: SGHRS, YFSETQ. CDR3 in amino acids: CASSLGGQGALEQYF. CDR3 DNA: TGCGCCAGCAGCTTGGGGGGGCAGGGGGCCCTCGAGCAGTACTTC.

The chain employs TRBV9 and TRBJ2-3, with D perhaps matching TRBD1 or TRBD2 (5 bases each). CDR3 length: 16 residues. CDR1 and CDR2 (germline): SGDLS, YYNGEE. V lost 0 bases and J 0 bases, leaving 11 bases between the germline ends. The CDR3 sequence: CASSVGGDLSTDTQYF. The CDR3 DNA reads TGTGCCAGCAGCGTAGGAGGGGACCTGAGCACAGATACGCAGTATTTT. Using reference TRBV9 and TRBJ2-3 for the parts outside the CDR3, the full variable domain is DSGVTQTPKHLITATGQRVTLRCSPRSGDLSVYWYQQSLDQGLQFLIQYYNGEERAKGNILERFSAQQFPDLHSELNLSSLELGDSALYFCASSVGGDLSTDTQYFGPGTRLTVL.

The chain employs TRBV20-1 and TRBJ2-1, with D tentatively TRBD2 (7 bases). The CDR3 is made up of 14 amino acids. The germline V gene has CDR1 DFQATT and CDR2 SNEGSKA (reference sequence). V lost 3 bases to trimming and J lost 2 bases, with 11 bases between them. The CDR3 nucleotides read TGCAGTGCTAGGGTCGGGGGGCCCTACAATGAGCAGTTCTTC. Translated, it gives CSARVGGPYNEQFF.

This clonotype came up many times. The V and J genes are TRBV5-1 and TRBJ2-7; D perhaps matches TRBD2 (6 bases). From germline, CDR1 is SGHRS and CDR2 YFSETQ. V was trimmed by 0 bases and J by 5 bases, leaving 6 bases between them. The CDR3 is 12 residues long. The CDR3, as DNA: TGCGCCAGCAGCTTGGCGGGAGACGAGCAGTACTTC. It yields the protein CASSLAGDEQYF.

The chain links TRBV12-3 or TRBV12-4 to TRBJ2-5; D not certain. Trimming pared 2 bases from V and 5 bases from J, leaving 9 bases between. The CDR3 covers 13 residues. For the CDR3, the DNA is TGTGCCAGCAGTTTAAGACACGAGGAGACCCAGTACTTC. Protein sequence: CASSLRHEETQYF.

The genes are TRBV7-2 and TRBJ1-4, with TRBD1 matching 8 bases. This CDR3 has 16 residues. Germline V gives CDR1 SGHTA, CDR2 FQGNSA. V shed 0 bases, J shed 0 bases, and the junction held 0 bases outside the gene matches. The CDR3 here is CASSLATGATNEKLFF. CDR3 nucleotide sequence: TGTGCCAGCAGCTTAGCGACAGGGGCAACTAATGAAAAACTGTTTTTT.

A remark on this clonotype: A single base separates this from a much larger clone, so it may be a read error. This chain uses TRBV7-9 with TRBJ2-5; D perhaps matches TRBD1 (6 bases). Germline V gene sequence: CDR1 SEHNR, CDR2 FQNEAQ (reference sequence). The CDR3 loop spans 13 amino acids. Here the CDR3 DNA reads TGTGCCAGCAGCTCTCAGGGGACGGAGACCCAGAACTTC. Translation: CASSSQGTETQNF.

The rearrangement joins TRBV5-1 to TRBJ1-4; the D is unclear. The CDR3 consists of 13 residues. Looked up from germline, CDR1 is SGHRS and CDR2 is YFSETQ. V was cut by 4 bases and J by 13 bases, with 17 bases left in between. CDR3 nucleotides: TGCGCCAGCAGCCCGGATCGCTACGCTAGACTGTTTTTT. It translates to CASSPDRYARLFF. Based on the CDR3 plus reference TRBV5-1 and TRBJ1-4, the full variable domain is KAGVTQTPRYLIKTRGQQVTLSCSPISGHRSVSWYQQTPGQGLQFLFEYFSETQRNKGNFPGRFSGRQFSNSRSEMNVSTLELGDSALYLCASSPDRYARLFFGSGTQLSVL.

This clonotype was counted ten times or more. The rearrangement uses TRBV7-9 and TRBJ2-3; D uncertain. This CDR3 spans 14 amino acids. Per germline, CDR1 SEHNR and CDR2 FQNEAQ (reference sequence). V lost 1 base and J lost 2, with 7 bases in between. The chain's CDR3 is CASSLGPTTDTQYF. In DNA form, the CDR3 reads TGTGCCAGCAGCTTAGGCCCCACCACAGATACGCAGTATTTT.

The chain couples TRBV3-1 to TRBJ1-2; D remains ambiguous. Trimming cost V 1 base and J 2 bases, with 8 bases left between them. CDR1 LGHDT and CDR2 YNNKEL come from the germline V gene (reference sequence). This CDR3 comprises 14 residues. DNA of the CDR3: TGTGCCAGCAGCCAAGTACCCGAGAACTATGGCTACACCTTC. Encoded protein: CASSQVPENYGYTF.

Here the CDR3 DNA reads TGTGCCAGCAGGACCCGTAGCACAGATACGCAGTATTTT. Its protein is CASRTRSTDTQYF. The chain is built from TRBV6-5 and TRBJ2-3; D gene uncertain. Trimming removed 6 bases from V and 0 bases from J, with 7 bases in between. Per germline, CDR1 MNHEY and CDR2 SVGAGI. The CDR3 sequence is 13 residues long.

The V gene is TRBV6-1, the J gene TRBJ1-1, with a weak D call TRBD1 (6 bases). V lost 6 bases and J 3 bases, leaving 11 bases between the germline ends. CDR3 size: 13 residues. From germline, CDR1 is MNHNS and CDR2 SASEGT. The CDR3: CASRATGYTEAFF. CDR3 coding DNA: TGTGCCAGCAGGGCAACAGGGTACACTGAAGCTTTCTTT.

In this sample, this clonotype is medium-sized (0.01 to 0.1%). The chain couples TRBV5-1 to TRBJ2-5; D might be TRBD1 (8 bases). CDR3 length: 17 residues. V lost 3 bases and J lost 1, with 19 bases in between. Germline V gives CDR1 SGHRS, CDR2 YFSETQ. The CDR3 DNA reads TGCGCCAGCAGCTCCGGGGGGACAGGAGGGCTCCAAGAGACCCAGTACTTC. Translating it yields CASSSGGTGGLQETQYF. Full variable domain (outside the CDR3, taken from reference TRBV5-1 and TRBJ2-5): KAGVTQTPRYLIKTRGQQVTLSCSPISGHRSVSWYQQTPGQGLQFLFEYFSETQRNKGNFPGRFSGRQFSNSRSEMNVSTLELGDSALYLCASSSGGTGGLQETQYFGPGTRLLVL.